This TCR beta chain appears in the sequencing data of a study of CD8 T cells in ankylosing spondylitis. Study observations and caveats: Relatively scarce in peripheral blood, disease-linked clones were CD8+. A number of the motif variants had already been described in reactive arthritis synovial fluid and blood. Within ankylosing spondylitis blood, a TCR beta motif made up of eight or nine highly homologous variants appeared to be characteristic. The authors reported significant enrichment of disease-linked clones in matched ankylosing spondylitis synovial fluid.

This CDR3 has 16 residues. CDR1 SGHRS and CDR2 YFSETQ come from the germline V gene. Trimming left V 2 bases short and J 6 bases short, with 21 bases between. The TCR beta libraries were generated through quantitative 5'-RACE incorporating molecular barcodes. TCRdb reprocessed the 5' RACE reads via MiXCR and lists one record per CDR3 protein. The table includes 200,000 to 250,000 distinct CDR3 sequences, about 17% detected once. As regards this clonotype: Its specificity is unknown.

The specimen was blood, either unsorted or a sorted T cell fraction (not recorded which). The chain uses TRBV5-1 and TRBJ2-7; D is unresolved. This receptor was taken from a male donor with ankylosing spondylitis. As DNA, the CDR3 is TGCGCCAGCAGCTTATTGTCGGGTGACCCACCGCCCGAGCAGTACTTC. This sequence encodes CASSLLSGDPPPEQYF.